This T cell receptor (beta chain) came from a study of somatic mutations in cytotoxic T cells in rheumatoid arthritis. Findings of the study overall: With age, CD8+ clonality increased in rheumatoid arthritis patients, whereas no such increase appeared in healthy controls. The clonality of CD8+ T cells was not significantly different between rheumatoid arthritis patients and age-matched healthy controls.

In regard to this clone: Antigen unknown.

Trimming removed 0 bases from V and 2 bases from J; junction bases left unmatched: 3. This CDR3 region has 16 residues. Germline CDR1 is SGHRS and CDR2 is YFSETQ. Some clones are missing from TCRdb's copy, which holds only in-frame ones; the method was immunoSEQ multiplex PCR. The sample holds nearly 20,000 clones; around 85% are singletons and the top ten take roughly 15%. The sequencing sample was made of CD8+ T cells sorted from blood. The J gene is TRBJ2-1, the V gene TRBV5-1; 9 positions match TRBD2. The sequence came from a man aged 35-49 years in good health. This CDR3 is CASSLGLAEPYNEQFF. The CDR3, as DNA: TGCGCCAGCAGCTTGGGACTAGCGGAACCCTACAATGAGCAGTTCTTC.